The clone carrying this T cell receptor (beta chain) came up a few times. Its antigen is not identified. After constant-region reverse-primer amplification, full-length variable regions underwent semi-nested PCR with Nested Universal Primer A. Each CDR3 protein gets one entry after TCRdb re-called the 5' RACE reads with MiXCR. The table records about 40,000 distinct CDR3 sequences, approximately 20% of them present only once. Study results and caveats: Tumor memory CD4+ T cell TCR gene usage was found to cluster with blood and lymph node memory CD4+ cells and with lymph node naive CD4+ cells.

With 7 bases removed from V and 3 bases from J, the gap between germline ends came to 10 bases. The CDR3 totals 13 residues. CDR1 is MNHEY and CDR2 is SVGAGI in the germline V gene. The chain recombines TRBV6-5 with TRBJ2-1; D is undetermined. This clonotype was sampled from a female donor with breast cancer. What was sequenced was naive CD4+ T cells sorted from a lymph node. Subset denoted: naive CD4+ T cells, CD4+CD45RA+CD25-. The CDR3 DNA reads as TGTGCCAGCACTCGGAGATACTACAATGAGCAGTTCTTC. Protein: CASTRRYYNEQFF.